This record looks at one TCR beta chain sequence and its context. Its target is not known. Both 60 Vbeta primers and 13 Jbeta primers went into the PCR. Method: immunoSEQ multiplex PCR; TCRdb's copy keeps in-frame clones and lacks some. Among approximately 170,000 clones listed, around 72% were seen once. This record comes from a study of cytomegalovirus exposure and HLA in healthy donors. The CDR3 extends over 16 amino acids. V dropped 4 bases and J dropped 4 bases, with 19 bases sitting between them. Germline V gene lookup returns CDR1 SNHLY and CDR2 FYNNEI. Study-level points and caveats: HLA alleles showed associations with 15,000 to 20,000 TCR beta sequences in a later analysis, at a 0.05 false discovery rate. A later analysis revealed that TCR association rates differed between HLA loci, peaking at DRB1 and bottoming out at HLA-C. Per published accounts, TCR beta sequences correctly predicted the HLA-A and HLA-B alleles of most subjects. In a later analysis, several top co-occurrence clusters appeared linked to parvovirus B19, influenza, CMV and Epstein-Barr virus.

The rearrangement uses TRBV2 and TRBJ1-2; a weak D match, TRBD1 (6 bases). Sample: PBMCs. This sequence was found in a woman aged 35 to 49 in good health and CMV-seropositive. In DNA form, the CDR3 reads TGTGCCAGCAGTGTGGGTCCGGACAGCCGCCTCTATGGCTACACCTTC. Amino acids: CASSVGPDSRLYGYTF.